This T cell receptor (beta chain) was documented in a study of blood T cell repertoires in COVID-19 (dated by TCRdb to between 2020 and 2021). Regarding the study in general: Collaborator samples came from the United States, Italy and Spain and covered acute and convalescent phases of COVID-19. Subjects who had been exposed to COVID-19, were actively infected with it, or had recovered from it provided the deeply sampled blood TCRbeta repertoires that made up the dataset. The material from the prospective study consisted of cDNA or gDNA derived from T cells, B-cell-depleted T cells, or PBMCs. Sample metadata almost always included a de-identified subject ID, COVID-19 status, age in years and sex. The repertoires were released in a freely available public database intended as a resource for research on the immune response to SARS-CoV-2. The samples were drawn from two sources: the first 160 participants of the ongoing ImmuneRACE study, and over 1,000 subjects contributed by 6 global collaborators. HLA class I and class II types, where available, came from metadata supplied by the sample provider rather than from assay-based typing. General study outcomes and caveats: The quantity of clinical and demographic metadata differed by source and by participant and was supplied without curation.

CDR1 LGHDT and CDR2 YNNKEL are derived from the germline V gene (reference sequence). Relative to germline, V is 2 bases shorter and J is 5 bases shorter, with 15 bases between their ends. The CDR3 measures 15 amino acids from cysteine to phenylalanine. The retained sequence is limited to the CDR3, 45 bases, with the frame set at the first base. This clone was seen a handful of times. The antigen it binds to is not known. Within one base of it there is no much larger clone, and no base qualities were kept. Collaborating institutions collected whole blood in K2EDTA tubes following their own protocols. For TCRbeta analysis, collaborators shipped samples in one of three forms: frozen whole blood, isolated PBMCs, or DNA extracted from either of those sample types. The immunoSEQ Assay, a bias-controlled multiplex PCR, was used to amplify TCRbeta CDR3 regions from genomic DNA. Processing in the source paper ran as follows. Within the assay, amplification of reference gene primers was used to estimate how many nucleated cells each sample contained. Sequence reads were collapsed and filtered to measure the absolute abundance of every unique TCRbeta CDR3 rearrangement. For each sample, productive Simpson clonality was calculated as the square root of Simpson's diversity index across productive rearrangements. TCRdb's version of the immuneACCESS table is confined to in-frame rearrangements and falls short of the full clone set. An unresolved V gene accounts for under half of the shortfall where checked; the remainder is of unknown origin. Clonal size and the V and J genes are those of that table, whereas D and trimming came from the DNA. In all, the sample holds about 100,000 clones, and 80% of those were seen once. The top ten clones comprise about an eighth of the sample.

The sample consisted of peripheral blood. The source is a woman aged 70-85 years with acute or convalescent COVID-19. This receptor chain uses TRBV3-1 (or the pseudogene TRBV3-2) and TRBJ1-1; tentative D gene TRBD1, with 6 bases matching. The CDR3 region reads CASSQIQGMGTEAFF. In nucleotides, the sequence is TGTGCCAGCAGCCAAATACAGGGAATGGGGACTGAAGCTTTCTTT.